This is a list of T cell receptor beta chains from one sample in a study of blood T cell repertoires in COVID-19. Clones were read by immunoSEQ multiplex PCR, and TCRdb kept only the in-frame ones, dropping some. The sample lists 240,000 or so clones, roughly nine tenths occurring once. Sequencing was performed on peripheral blood. These receptors all stem from a man aged 55 to 70 with acute or convalescent COVID-19. CDR3s include the opening cysteine and the closing phenylalanine or tryptophan. The order of the fields is V gene, clone size, D gene, J gene, CDR3 DNA, CDR3 protein. A D gene is named only where the DNA matches it firmly. Clone size is not always given. Where it is, it says once, few, many or a class for expanded clones.

v_gene: TRBV28; abundance: -; d_gene: -; j_gene: TRBJ1-6; CDR3nt: TGTGCCAGCACCAACGGGGGGGCCGAGTTTGGGTCACCCCTCCACTTT; CDR3aa: CASTNGGAEFGSPLHF
v_gene: TRBV7-9; abundance: -; d_gene: TRBD2; j_gene: TRBJ2-5; CDR3nt: TGTGCCAGCACCCTCGGAAACCGGGGGGGCCAAGAGACCCAGTACTTC; CDR3aa: CASTLGNRGGQETQYF
v_gene: TRBV28; abundance: -; d_gene: -; j_gene: TRBJ1-2; CDR3nt: TGTGCCAGCAGTTTACTTGGTACAGGGTATGGCTACACCTTC; CDR3aa: CASSLLGTGYGYTF
v_gene: TRBV4-1; abundance: -; d_gene: -; j_gene: TRBJ1-2; CDR3nt: TGCGCCAGCAGCCAAGGGGAGGGAGCGCCCTGGAATGGCTACACCTTC; CDR3aa: CASSQGEGAPWNGYTF
v_gene: TRBV19; abundance: -; d_gene: TRBD1; j_gene: TRBJ2-7; CDR3nt: TGTGCCAGTAGTCCAGGGACAGGGAGAACCTACGAGCAGTACTTC; CDR3aa: CASSPGTGRTYEQYF
v_gene: TRBV19; abundance: -; d_gene: -; j_gene: TRBJ2-2; CDR3nt: TGTGCCAGTAGTGAGGGAACCGGGGAGCTGTTTTTT; CDR3aa: CASSEGTGELFF
v_gene: TRBV29-1; abundance: -; d_gene: -; j_gene: TRBJ1-2; CDR3nt: TGCAGCGTTGAAGTCGGCAGGGTTGGATTCTATGGCTACACCTTC; CDR3aa: CSVEVGRVGFYGYTF
v_gene: TRBV5-1; abundance: few; d_gene: -; j_gene: TRBJ1-1; CDR3nt: TGCGCCAGCAGCCCAGACCAACCGGGACAGAACACTGAAGCTTTCTTT; CDR3aa: CASSPDQPGQNTEAFF
v_gene: TRBV27; abundance: -; d_gene: TRBD2; j_gene: TRBJ2-3; CDR3nt: TGTGCCAGCAGTTTAGCTAGCGGGTCCCCACTAAGGCAGTATTTT; CDR3aa: CASSLASGSPLRQYF
v_gene: TRBV18; abundance: -; d_gene: TRBD1; j_gene: TRBJ1-2; CDR3nt: TGTGCCAGCTCACCTACCGGACAGGGATCCTATGGCTACACCTTC; CDR3aa: CASSPTGQGSYGYTF
v_gene: TRBV7-2; abundance: -; d_gene: -; j_gene: TRBJ1-3; CDR3nt: TGTGCCAGCAGCTTACTAGACAGACACGGAAACACCATATATTTT; CDR3aa: CASSLLDRHGNTIYF
v_gene: TRBV12-5; abundance: -; d_gene: TRBD1; j_gene: TRBJ2-2; CDR3nt: TGTGCTAGTGGTTTGGGACAGGGGCTATCCGGGGAGCTGTTTTTT; CDR3aa: CASGLGQGLSGELFF
v_gene: TRBV6-6; abundance: -; d_gene: TRBD2; j_gene: TRBJ2-1; CDR3nt: TGTGCCAGCAGTTACTCAACCGGGACTAGCGGTAATGAGCAGTTCTTC; CDR3aa: CASSYSTGTSGNEQFF